This T cell receptor (beta chain) is drawn from a study of Ad26.COV2.S vaccination and SARS-CoV-2 variants. Study-wide context: Ad26.COV2.S shots went into the muscle once or twice, 56 days apart.

V was trimmed by 5 bases and J by 3 bases, leaving 16 bases between them. The CDR3 sequence is 15 residues long. From germline, CDR1 is MNHEY and CDR2 SVGAGI. Treatment given: around 19 received Ad26.COV2.S at low or high dose, single or two shots; 5 received placebo; per-sample allocation not given. The investigators took samples on day 63 after the first vaccine or placebo injection. Expressing Wuhan-strain SARS-CoV-2 spike, an Ad26 vector served as the vaccine. The assay was immunoSEQ multiplex PCR, and TCRdb's table has in-frame clones only and misses some. The sample shows about 420,000 clones, approximately 87% of them seen only once.

This rearrangement joins TRBV6-5 to TRBJ1-2; D call uncertain. This clonotype was obtained from a person aged 18 to 65 who received the Ad26.COV2.S COVID-19 vaccine or a placebo. Source: peripheral blood, taken in a trial of Ad26.COV2.S vaccine versus placebo. CDR3 sequence (DNA): TGTGCCAGCAGTCCTCGAGGTGGTTTGGACTATGGCTACACCTTC. Encoded protein: CASSPRGGLDYGYTF.